A single sample gave rise to the 19 T cell receptor beta chains below, sequenced in a study of T cell repertoires and HLA-DP antigens. These receptors have no known antigen. Some clones are missing from TCRdb's copy, which holds only in-frame ones; the method was immunoSEQ multiplex PCR. The sample lists about 89,000 clones, about 89% occurring once. Sequencing was performed on CD4+ T cells from PBMCs. These receptors were obtained from a man between 45 and 60 years old in good health and CMV-seronegative.

The chain employs TRBV6-5 and TRBJ1-4, with D unresolved. This CDR3 has 16 amino acids. Germline loops: CDR1 MNHEY, CDR2 SVGAGI. Trimming left V 0 bases short and J 8 bases short, with 16 bases between. The CDR3 DNA follows: TGTGCCAGCAGTTACTCAAAGCCCCGAACTGGAGAAAAACTGTTTTTT. This codes for CASSYSKPRTGEKLFF.

This clone was seen a handful of times. Sequence at one end of the junction differs from germline and may be a read error. The genes are TRBV7-7 and TRBJ2-2; a weak D match, TRBD1 (5 bases). Germline CDR1 and CDR2: SSHAT and FNYEAQ (reference sequence). CDR3 length equals 15 residues. The CDR3 bases are TGTGCTAGCAGAGAACAGGATGTGAACACCGGGGAGCTGTTTTTT. Translating gives CASREQDVNTGELFF.

The rearrangement uses TRBV19 and TRBJ1-5, with D perhaps matching TRBD1 (5 bases). The length of the CDR3 is 17 residues. CDR1 is LNHDA and CDR2 is SQIVND in the germline V gene (reference sequence). V lost 5 bases to trimming and J lost 1 base, with 18 bases between them. DNA for the CDR3: TGTGCCAGTAGTTCGTCGACAGCGAGTAGGAGCAATCAGCCCCAGCATTTT. Protein product: CASSSSTASRSNQPQHF.

The V call is TRBV7-3, the J call TRBJ2-1, with 10 bases identical to TRBD1. The V and J ends lost 2 bases and 15 bases, in that order; junction bases with no gene match: 4. CDR3 size: 12 residues. The germline CDR1 and CDR2 sequences are SGHTA and FQGTGA. The CDR3 bases are TGTGCCAGCAGCTTATTGACAGGGGGCATGTTCTTC. It encodes CASSLLTGGMFF. The whole variable domain, remainder taken from reference TRBV7-3 and TRBJ2-1, is GAGVSQTPSNKVTEKGKYVELRCDPISGHTALYWYRQSLGQGPEFLIYFQGTGAADDSGLPNDRFFAVRPEGSVSTLKIQRTERGDSAVYLCASSLLTGGMFFGPGTRLTVL.

The V and J genes are TRBV6-6 and TRBJ1-1, with TRBD1 as a possible D gene (6 bases). The CDR3 extends over 12 amino acids. Trimming removed 11 bases from V and 1 base from J, with 11 bases in between. CDR1 is MNHNY, CDR2 SVGAGI, per germline (reference sequence). The CDR3 loop reads CARGGANTEAFF. The CDR3 bases are TGTGCCCGAGGGGGGGCGAACACTGAAGCTTTCTTT.

The gene calls are TRBV6-5 and TRBJ1-1; D gene ambiguous. The CDR3 contains 15 residues. Germline loops: CDR1 MNHEY, CDR2 SVGAGI. Trimming took 6 bases from V and 2 from J, leaving 16 bases between them. The CDR3 DNA reads TGTGCCAGCAGCCCTCTTGGGAGATCAAACACTGAAGCTTTCTTT. It translates to CASSPLGRSNTEAFF.

The genes are TRBV27 and TRBJ2-3; D is unresolved. The CDR3 length is 14 residues. Germline-derived CDR1 and CDR2 are MNHEY and SMNVEV (reference sequence). Trimming took 2 bases from V and 1 from J, leaving 7 bases between them. DNA of the CDR3: TGTGCCAGCAGTTTACAGGATGGCACAGATACGCAGTATTTT. Its protein is CASSLQDGTDTQYF.

The rearrangement uses TRBV4-2 and TRBJ1-6; 8 bases agree with TRBD1. Germline-derived CDR1 and CDR2 are LGHNA and YNFKEQ. The V and J ends lost 0 bases and 13 bases, in that order; junction bases with no gene match: 8. The CDR3 consists of 15 residues. CDR3 amino acids: CASSQEGADRGPLHF. DNA for the CDR3: TGTGCCAGCAGCCAAGAGGGGGCAGACAGGGGCCCCCTCCACTTT.

This clone was found once. The chain couples TRBV30 to TRBJ2-5, with D tentatively TRBD1 or TRBD2 (5 bases each). The germline V gene encodes CDR1 GTSNPN and CDR2 SVGIG (reference sequence). There are 14 residues in the CDR3. Trimming cost V 0 bases and J 5 bases, with 13 bases left between them. CDR3 sequence: CAWSVRGNGETQYF. CDR3 bases: TGTGCCTGGAGTGTACGGGGCAACGGGGAGACCCAGTACTTC.

The chain couples TRBV7-2 to TRBJ2-5, with no clear D. Germline-derived CDR1 and CDR2 are SGHTA and FQGNSA. The CDR3 has 14 amino acids. With 2 bases removed from V and 0 bases from J, the gap between germline ends came to 7 bases. The DNA for the CDR3 is TGTGCCAGCAGCTTACAGGTTTACCAAGAGACCCAGTACTTC. Encoded protein: CASSLQVYQETQYF.

V gene TRBV4-1 combines with J gene TRBJ1-2; 7 nucleotides align to TRBD1. Trimming removed 0 bases from V and 4 bases from J; junction bases left unmatched: 20. The CDR3 loop spans 20 amino acids. CDR1 is MGHRA, CDR2 YSYEKL, per germline. The CDR3 bases are TGCGCCAGCAGCCAAGATGAGGCTCGGGACAGAAGAACTCTAACCTATGGCTACACCTTC. Its translation: CASSQDEARDRRTLTYGYTF.

J is TRBJ2-2 and V is TRBV11-3, with D perhaps being TRBD1 or TRBD2 (5 bases each). CDR3 size: 14 residues. In germline, CDR1 is SGHNT, CDR2 YENEEA. V lost 3 bases, J lost 4 bases, and 9 bases lay in between. CDR3 sequence (DNA): TGTGCCAGCAGCTTCAGGGCGGGCACCGGGGAGCTGTTTTTT. This encodes CASSFRAGTGELFF.

The J gene is TRBJ2-3, the V gene TRBV25-1, with a possible D match to TRBD1 (6 bases). Trimming stripped 2 bases from V and 5 bases from J, with 11 bases between. From germline, CDR1 is MGHDK and CDR2 SYGVNS. CDR3 length equals 14 residues. The CDR3 DNA is TGTGCCAGCAGTGAAGTTAGGGGGAAAGATACGCAGTATTTT. Protein product: CASSEVRGKDTQYF.

The chain uses TRBV19 and TRBJ2-3, with D possibly matching TRBD2 (5 bases). The CDR3 consists of 16 residues. Germline V gives CDR1 LNHDA, CDR2 SQIVND (reference sequence). Trimming took 7 bases from V and 0 from J, leaving 17 bases between them. The CDR3 region is CASTPRLAASTDTQYF. The CDR3 DNA is TGTGCCAGTACCCCCCGGCTAGCAGCTAGCACAGATACGCAGTATTTT.

This chain's CDR3 is CASSSLGQYTDTQYF. The DNA for the CDR3 is TGTGCCAGCAGCTCGTTAGGACAGTACACAGATACGCAGTATTTT. The chain joins TRBV7-2 to TRBJ2-3; TRBD1 is a possible D gene (6 bases). Trimming shortened V by 4 bases and J by 2 bases, and 13 bases separated the two germline ends. CDR3 length equals 15 residues. Germline V CDR1 and CDR2: SGHTA, FQGNSA. Filled out from reference TRBV7-2 and TRBJ2-3, the complete variable domain reads GAGVSQSPSNKVTEKGKDVELRCDPISGHTALYWYRQSLGQGLEFLIYFQGNSAPDKSGLPSDRFSAERTGGSVSTLTIQRTQQEDSAVYLCASSSLGQYTDTQYFGPGTRLTVL.

The chain couples TRBV11-2 to TRBJ1-5; possible D gene TRBD1, 6 bases. CDR3 size: 14 residues. V dropped 2 bases and J dropped 5 bases, with 10 bases sitting between them. Looked up from germline, CDR1 is SGHAT and CDR2 is FQNNGV. CDR3 coding DNA: TGTGCCAGCAGCTTATCCAGGGGATATCAGCCCCAGCATTTT. Amino acid sequence: CASSLSRGYQPQHF.

CDR3 region: CASSSGGSGVNEQFF. As DNA, the CDR3 is TGTGCCAGCAGCTCCGGGGGTAGCGGGGTCAATGAGCAGTTCTTC. The chain links TRBV7-2 to TRBJ2-1, with 8 bases identical to TRBD2. The CDR3 runs to 15 residues. V lost 4 bases to trimming and J lost 6 bases; unmatched junction nucleotides: 8. The V gene's germline CDR1 is SGHTA and CDR2 FQGNSA. The full variable domain, its missing parts supplied by reference TRBV7-2 and TRBJ2-1, is GAGVSQSPSNKVTEKGKDVELRCDPISGHTALYWYRQSLGQGLEFLIYFQGNSAPDKSGLPSDRFSAERTGGSVSTLTIQRTQQEDSAVYLCASSSGGSGVNEQFFGPGTRLTVL.

This clone occurred many times. V is TRBV30 and J is TRBJ2-2; TRBD2 aligns across 9 bases. Germline CDR1 reads GTSNPN; CDR2 reads SVGIG (reference sequence). The CDR3 is made up of 14 amino acids. V shed 4 bases and J 4 bases; nucleotides not matched to a gene: 4. CDR3 DNA: TGTGCCTGGACGCGGGGGGGGCCCACCGGGGAGCTGTTTTTT. Amino acid sequence: CAWTRGGPTGELFF.

The chain is built from TRBV11-2 and TRBJ2-1, with unresolved D. V lost 4 bases to trimming and J lost 5 bases, with 18 bases between them. CDR3 size: 16 residues. Germline CDR1 SGHAT, CDR2 FQNNGV. This CDR3 reads CASSYQILIANNEQFF. Here the CDR3 DNA reads TGTGCCAGCAGCTACCAGATATTGATAGCCAACAATGAGCAGTTCTTC.